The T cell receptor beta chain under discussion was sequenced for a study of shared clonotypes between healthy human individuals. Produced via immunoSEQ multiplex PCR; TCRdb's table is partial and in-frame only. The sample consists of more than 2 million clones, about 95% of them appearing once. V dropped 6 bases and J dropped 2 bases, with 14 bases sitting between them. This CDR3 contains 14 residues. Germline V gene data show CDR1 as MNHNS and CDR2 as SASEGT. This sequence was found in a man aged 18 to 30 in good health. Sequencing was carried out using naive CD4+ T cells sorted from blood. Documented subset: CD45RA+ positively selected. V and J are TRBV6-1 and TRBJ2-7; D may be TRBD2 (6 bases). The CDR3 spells CASRGHGRAYEQYF. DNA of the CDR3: TGTGCCAGCAGAGGACACGGGAGAGCCTACGAGCAGTACTTC.